Described below is a single T cell receptor (beta chain) sequence and its context. The germline gene is not matched at one end of the junction; a read error may be the cause. 13 Jbeta primers and 60 Vbeta primers were used for the PCR. Profiling relied on immunoSEQ multiplex PCR, and the TCRdb table lists in-frame clones only, not all of them. The data show about 100,000 clones, roughly 78% seen once. The sample originates from a study of cytomegalovirus exposure and HLA in healthy donors. Sequencing was done on a sample of PBMCs. This TCR derives from a woman between 35 and 50 years old in good health and CMV-seronegative.

The CDR3 nucleotides read TGTGCCAGCAGTTTGGTGTGGGGACACGATCATCAAATCCTTTTC. Amino acid sequence: CASSLVWGHDHQILF. The chain links TRBV28 to TRBJ2-7; TRBD1 is a possible D gene (6 bases). This CDR3 spans 15 amino acids. Germline V gives CDR1 MDHEN, CDR2 SYDVKM.